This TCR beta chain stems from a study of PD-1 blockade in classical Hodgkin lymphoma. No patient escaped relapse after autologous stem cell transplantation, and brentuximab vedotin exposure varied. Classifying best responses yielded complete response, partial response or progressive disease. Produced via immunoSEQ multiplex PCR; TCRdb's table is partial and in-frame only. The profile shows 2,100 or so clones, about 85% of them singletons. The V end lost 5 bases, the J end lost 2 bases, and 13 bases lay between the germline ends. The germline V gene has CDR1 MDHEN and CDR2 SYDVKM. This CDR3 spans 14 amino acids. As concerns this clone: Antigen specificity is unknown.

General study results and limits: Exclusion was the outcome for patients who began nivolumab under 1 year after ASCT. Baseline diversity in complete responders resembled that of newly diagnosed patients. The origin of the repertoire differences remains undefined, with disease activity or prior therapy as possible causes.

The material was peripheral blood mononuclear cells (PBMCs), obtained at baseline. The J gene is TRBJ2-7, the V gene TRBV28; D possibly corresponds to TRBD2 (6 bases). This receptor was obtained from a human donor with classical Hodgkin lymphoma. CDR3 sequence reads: CASSPRDLPYEQYF. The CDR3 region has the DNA TGTGCCAGCAGTCCGCGGGACCTTCCCTACGAGCAGTACTTC.